This T cell receptor (beta chain) appears in the sequencing data of a study of regulatory T cells in long-lasting Graves disease. This clonotype was seen repeatedly, ten times or more. The time point denotes: newly diagnosed GD, antithyroid drugs for less than 3 months. Isolated PBMC RNA provided the starting material for the TCR library. Through Arm-PCR of CDR3 regions and iRepertoire HTBI primers, TCR beta libraries were built. TCRdb re-derived calls from the multiplex PCR reads in MiXCR, one entry per CDR3 protein. This sample has some 500,000 distinct CDR3 sequences, with roughly 13% found just once. The V and J ends lost 5 bases and 0 bases respectively, with 9 bases between them. The CDR3 loop spans 14 amino acids. This sample also appeared in a second study, on T cells in Graves' hyperthyroidism and ophthalmopathy.

The rearrangement joins TRBV12-3 or TRBV12-4 to TRBJ2-3; tentative D call: TRBD1 (6 bases). The receptor comes from a man under 40 with Graves disease. This specimen was peripheral blood mononuclear cells (PBMCs), taken at new diagnosis, from a patient treated with antithyroid drugs. Here the CDR3 reads CASSGQPSTDTQYF. CDR3 bases: TGTGCCAGCAGTGGACAGCCTAGCACAGATACGCAGTATTTT.